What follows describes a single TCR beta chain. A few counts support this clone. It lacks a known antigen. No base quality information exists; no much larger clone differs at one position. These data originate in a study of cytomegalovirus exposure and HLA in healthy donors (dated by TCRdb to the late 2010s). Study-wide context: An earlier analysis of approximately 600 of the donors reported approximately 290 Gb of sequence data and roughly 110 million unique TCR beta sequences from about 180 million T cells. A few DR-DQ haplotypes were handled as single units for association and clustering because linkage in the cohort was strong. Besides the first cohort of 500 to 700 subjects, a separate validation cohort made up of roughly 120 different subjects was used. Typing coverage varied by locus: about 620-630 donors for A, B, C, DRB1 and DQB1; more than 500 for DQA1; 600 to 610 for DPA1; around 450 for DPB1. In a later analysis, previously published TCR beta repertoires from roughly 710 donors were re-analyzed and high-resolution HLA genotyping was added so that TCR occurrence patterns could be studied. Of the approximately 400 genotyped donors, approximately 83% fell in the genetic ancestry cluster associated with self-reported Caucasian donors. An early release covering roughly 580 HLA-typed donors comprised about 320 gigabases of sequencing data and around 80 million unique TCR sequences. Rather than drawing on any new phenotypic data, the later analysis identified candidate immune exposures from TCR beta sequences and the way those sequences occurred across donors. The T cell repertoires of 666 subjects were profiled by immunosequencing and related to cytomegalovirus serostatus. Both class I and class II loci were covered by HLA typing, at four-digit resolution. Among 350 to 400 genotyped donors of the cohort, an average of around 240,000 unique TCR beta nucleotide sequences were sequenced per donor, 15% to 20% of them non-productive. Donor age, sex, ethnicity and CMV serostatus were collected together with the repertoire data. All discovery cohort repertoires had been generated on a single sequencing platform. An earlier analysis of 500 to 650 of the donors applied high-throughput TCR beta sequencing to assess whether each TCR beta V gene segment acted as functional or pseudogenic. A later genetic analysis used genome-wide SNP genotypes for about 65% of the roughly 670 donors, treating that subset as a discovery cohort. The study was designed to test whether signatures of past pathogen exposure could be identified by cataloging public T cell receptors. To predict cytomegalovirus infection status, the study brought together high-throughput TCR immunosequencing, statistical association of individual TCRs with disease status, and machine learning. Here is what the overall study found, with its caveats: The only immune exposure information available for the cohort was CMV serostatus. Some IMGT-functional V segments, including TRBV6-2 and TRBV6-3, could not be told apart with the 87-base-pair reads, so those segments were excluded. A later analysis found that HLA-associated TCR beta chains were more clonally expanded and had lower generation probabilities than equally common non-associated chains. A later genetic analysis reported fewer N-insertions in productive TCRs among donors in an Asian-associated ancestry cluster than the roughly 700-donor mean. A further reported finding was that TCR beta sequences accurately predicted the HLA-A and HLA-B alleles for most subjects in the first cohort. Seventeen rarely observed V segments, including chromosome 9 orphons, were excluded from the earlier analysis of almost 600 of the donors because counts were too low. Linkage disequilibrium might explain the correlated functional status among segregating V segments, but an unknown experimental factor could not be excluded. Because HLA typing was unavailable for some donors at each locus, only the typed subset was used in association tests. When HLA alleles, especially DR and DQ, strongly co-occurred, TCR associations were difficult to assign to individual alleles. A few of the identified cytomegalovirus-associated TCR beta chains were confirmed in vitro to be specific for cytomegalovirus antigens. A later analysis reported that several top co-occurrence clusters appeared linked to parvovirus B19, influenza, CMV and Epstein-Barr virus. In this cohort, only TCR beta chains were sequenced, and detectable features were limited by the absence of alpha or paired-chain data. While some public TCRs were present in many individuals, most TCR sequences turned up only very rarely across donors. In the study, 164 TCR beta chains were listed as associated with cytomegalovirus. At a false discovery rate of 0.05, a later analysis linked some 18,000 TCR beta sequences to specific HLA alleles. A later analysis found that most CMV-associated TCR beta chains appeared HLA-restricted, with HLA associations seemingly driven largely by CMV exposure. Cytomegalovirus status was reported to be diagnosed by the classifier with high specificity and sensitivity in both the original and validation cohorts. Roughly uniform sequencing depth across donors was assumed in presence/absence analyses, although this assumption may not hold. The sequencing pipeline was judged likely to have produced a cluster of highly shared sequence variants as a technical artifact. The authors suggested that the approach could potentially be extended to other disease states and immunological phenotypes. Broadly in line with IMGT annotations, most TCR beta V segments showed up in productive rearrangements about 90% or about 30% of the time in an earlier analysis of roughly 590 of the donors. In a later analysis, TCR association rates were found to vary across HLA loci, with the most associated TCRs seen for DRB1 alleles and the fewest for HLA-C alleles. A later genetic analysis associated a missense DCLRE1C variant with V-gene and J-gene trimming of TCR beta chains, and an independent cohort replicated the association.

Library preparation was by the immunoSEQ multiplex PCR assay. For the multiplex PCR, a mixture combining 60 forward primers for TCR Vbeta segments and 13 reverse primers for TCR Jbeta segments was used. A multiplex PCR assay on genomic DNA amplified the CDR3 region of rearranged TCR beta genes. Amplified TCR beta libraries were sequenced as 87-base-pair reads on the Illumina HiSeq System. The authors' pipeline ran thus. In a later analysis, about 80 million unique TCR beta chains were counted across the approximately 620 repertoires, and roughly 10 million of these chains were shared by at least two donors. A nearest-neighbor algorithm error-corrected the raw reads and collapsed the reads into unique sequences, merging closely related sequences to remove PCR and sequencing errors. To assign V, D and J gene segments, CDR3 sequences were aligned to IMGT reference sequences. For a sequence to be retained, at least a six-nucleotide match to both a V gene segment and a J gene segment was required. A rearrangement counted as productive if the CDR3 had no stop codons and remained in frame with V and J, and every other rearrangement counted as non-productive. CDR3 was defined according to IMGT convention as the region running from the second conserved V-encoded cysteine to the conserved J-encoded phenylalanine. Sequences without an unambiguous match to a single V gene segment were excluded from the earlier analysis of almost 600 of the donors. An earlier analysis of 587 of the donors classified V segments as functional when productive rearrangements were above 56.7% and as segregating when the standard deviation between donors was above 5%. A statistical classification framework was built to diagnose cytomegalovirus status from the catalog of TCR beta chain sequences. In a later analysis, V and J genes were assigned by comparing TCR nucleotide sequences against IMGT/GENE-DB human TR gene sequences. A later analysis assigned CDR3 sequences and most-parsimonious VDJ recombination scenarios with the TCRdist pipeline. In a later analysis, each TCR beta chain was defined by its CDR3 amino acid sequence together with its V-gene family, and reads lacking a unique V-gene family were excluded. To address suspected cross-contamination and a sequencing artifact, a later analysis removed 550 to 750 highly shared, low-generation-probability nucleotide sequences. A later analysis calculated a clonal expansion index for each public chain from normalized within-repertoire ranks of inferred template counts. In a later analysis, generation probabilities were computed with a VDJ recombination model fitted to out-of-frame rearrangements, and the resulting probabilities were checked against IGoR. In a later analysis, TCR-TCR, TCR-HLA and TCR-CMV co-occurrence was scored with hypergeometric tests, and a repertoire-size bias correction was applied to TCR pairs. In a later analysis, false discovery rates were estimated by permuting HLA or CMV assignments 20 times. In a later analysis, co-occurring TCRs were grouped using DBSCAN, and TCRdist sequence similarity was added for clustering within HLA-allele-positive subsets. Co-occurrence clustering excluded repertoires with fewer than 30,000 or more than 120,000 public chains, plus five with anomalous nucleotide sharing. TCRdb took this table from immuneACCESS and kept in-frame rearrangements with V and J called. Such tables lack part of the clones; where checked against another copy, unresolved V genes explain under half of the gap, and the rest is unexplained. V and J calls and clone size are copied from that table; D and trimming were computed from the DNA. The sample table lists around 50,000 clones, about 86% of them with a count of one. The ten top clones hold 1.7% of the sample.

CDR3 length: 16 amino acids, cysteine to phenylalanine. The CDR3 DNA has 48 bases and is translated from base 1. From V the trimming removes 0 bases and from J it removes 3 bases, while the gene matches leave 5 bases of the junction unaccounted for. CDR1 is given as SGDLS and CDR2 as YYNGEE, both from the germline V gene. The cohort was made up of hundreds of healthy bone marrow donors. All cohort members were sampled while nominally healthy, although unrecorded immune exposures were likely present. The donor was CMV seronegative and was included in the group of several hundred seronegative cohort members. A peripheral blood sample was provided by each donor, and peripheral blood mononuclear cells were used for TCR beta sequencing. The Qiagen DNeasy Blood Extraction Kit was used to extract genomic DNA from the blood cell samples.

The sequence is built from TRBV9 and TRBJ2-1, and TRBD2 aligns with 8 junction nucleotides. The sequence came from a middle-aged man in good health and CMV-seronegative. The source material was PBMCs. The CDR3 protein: CASSVVDSGVYNEQFF. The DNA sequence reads TGTGCCAGCAGCGTAGTAGATAGCGGGGTCTACAATGAGCAGTTCTTC.